This TCR beta chain derives from a study of monozygotic twins with inflammatory bowel disease. Regarding the study as a whole: Healthy co-twins, by inverse Simpson, had higher TCRbeta diversity than their siblings with IBD. Repertoire likeness was no different across concordant and discordant twins, perhaps owing to restricted power. Clonotype overlap with others was lower in IBD patients than in healthy twins, a difference that was greatest with disease activity.

This CDR3 comprises 17 residues. Per germline, CDR1 SGHTA and CDR2 FQGNSA. With regard to this clonotype: What it recognizes is unknown.

Using the 5' RACE reads, TCRdb records one entry per CDR3 protein without DNA. In total, the table holds around 100,000 distinct CDR3 sequences. The source is a human donor with ulcerative colitis or Crohn's disease, or a healthy co-twin of an affected twin (not recorded which). Sample: blood. The chain is built from TRBV7-2 and TRBJ2-3; TCRdb selects TRBD2, and the lack of DNA leaves this call unchecked. CDR3 region: CASSFKRGGGFPDTQYF.